This TCR beta chain was documented in a study of CD8 T cells in Susac syndrome. This clonotype occurred a few times. After extraction with the RNeasy kit, about 0.45 to 1 ug of the RNA was reverse transcribed using random hexamers. Multiplex immunoSEQ PCR targeted 54 Vbeta and 13 Jbeta TCR beta segments. TCRdb fed the immunoSEQ multiplex PCR reads into MiXCR, producing one record per CDR3 protein. The table includes 55,000 to 85,000 distinct CDR3 sequences, 96% detected once. CDR3 size: 13 residues. Germline CDR1 reads SGHVS; CDR2 reads FQNEAQ. V lost 5 bases and J lost 1, with 8 bases in between. Sequences were obtained from CD4+ T cells from PBMCs. The TCR originated in a human donor with multiple sclerosis. V gene TRBV7-8 combines with J gene TRBJ1-1; possible D gene TRBD1, 5 bases. The CDR3 reads CASSTQGNTEAFF. The CDR3 nucleotides read TGTGCCAGCAGCACCCAGGGGAACACTGAAGCTTTCTTT. Full variable domain (missing parts from reference TRBV7-8 and TRBJ1-1): GAGVSQSPRYKVAKRGQDVALRCDPISGHVSLFWYQQALGQGPEFLTYFQNEAQLDKSGLPSDRFFAERPEGSVSTLKIQRTQQEDSAVYLCASSTQGNTEAFFGQGTRLTVV.